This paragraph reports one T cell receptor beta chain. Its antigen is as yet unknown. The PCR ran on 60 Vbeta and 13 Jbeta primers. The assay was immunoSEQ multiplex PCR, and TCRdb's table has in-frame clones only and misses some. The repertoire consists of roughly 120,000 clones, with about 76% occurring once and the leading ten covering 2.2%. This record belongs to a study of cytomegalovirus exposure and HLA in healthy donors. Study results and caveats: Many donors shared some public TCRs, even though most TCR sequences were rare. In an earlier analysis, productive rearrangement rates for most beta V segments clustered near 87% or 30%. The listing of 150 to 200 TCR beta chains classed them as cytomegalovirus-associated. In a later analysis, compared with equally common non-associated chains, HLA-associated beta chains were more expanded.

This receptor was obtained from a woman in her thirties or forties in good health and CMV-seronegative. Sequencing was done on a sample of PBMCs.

In DNA form, the CDR3 reads TGTGCCAGCAGCTTATGGGACAGGGGCCACGAGCAGTACTTC. Residues: CASSLWDRGHEQYF. The rearrangement uses TRBV7-9 and TRBJ2-7; 10 nucleotides match TRBD1. CDR3 length equals 14 residues. The germline CDR1 and CDR2 sequences are SEHNR and FQNEAQ (reference sequence). J gave up 5 bases and V 2 bases, and 3 bases lay outside the gene matches.